The present entry profiles one T cell receptor beta chain with its context. No antigen is known for it. The data were obtained in a study of vaccination and CD4 T cells after COVID-19. Sequenced with the Oncomine TCR Beta short-read assay was DNA taken from cultured CD4+ T cells. Using its own MiXCR run on the PCR reads, TCRdb lists one record per CDR3 protein. This table holds more than 10,000 distinct CDR3 sequences, just over 35% found once. The CDR3 consists of 13 residues. The germline gives CDR1 SGHDN, CDR2 FVKESK. Trimming took off 0 bases at V and 4 bases at J, with 4 bases between the two ends. As to treatment: roughly 10-day PBMC culture with coronavirus spike peptide pools or control peptides (ViraFEST assay).

Source material: cultured CD4+ T cells from blood. V is TRBV14 and J is TRBJ1-5; D not certain. This TCR came from a human donor with COVID-19. The CDR3 sequence: CASSQELNQPQHF. CDR3 DNA: TGTGCCAGCAGCCAAGAACTAAATCAGCCCCAGCATTTT.